These 7 T cell receptor beta chains came from one sample sequenced in a study of blood T cell repertoires in COVID-19. The data were produced by immunoSEQ multiplex PCR, yet TCRdb's version contains in-frame clones alone and is incomplete. Found here are around 310,000 clones, roughly 88% of them singletons; the top ten hold under 4.5%. Sequencing input: peripheral blood. The receptor source for this set is a woman aged 50 to 60 with active or convalescent COVID-19.

The J gene is TRBJ1-5, the V gene TRBV18; 10 nucleotides match TRBD1. The CDR3 consists of 16 residues. V trimming: 4 bases; J trimming: 6 bases; junction bases outside the gene matches: 9. Germline loops: CDR1 KGHSH, CDR2 LQKENI. The CDR3 DNA reads as TGTGCCAGCTCACAAGTGACAGGGGGCGGGAGTCAGCCCCAGCATTTT. Its protein is CASSQVTGGGSQPQHF.

The chain carries TRBV7-9 and TRBJ2-1, with unresolved D. The CDR3 sequence is 12 residues long. With 0 bases removed from V and 9 bases from J, the gap between germline ends came to 6 bases. The germline CDR1 and CDR2 sequences are SEHNR and FQNEAQ (reference sequence). The CDR3 DNA follows: TGTGCCAGCAGCTTAGCGACGGGTGAGCAGTTCTTC. Translated: CASSLATGEQFF.

The genes are TRBV7-8 and TRBJ2-1, with D unresolved. V was shortened by 5 bases and J by 3 bases, with 5 bases between the two germline ends. Germline values: CDR1 SGHVS, CDR2 FQNEAQ. CDR3 length: 12 amino acids. This chain's CDR3 is CASSPNYNEQFF. DNA of the CDR3: TGTGCCAGCAGCCCAAACTACAATGAGCAGTTCTTC.

The chain carries TRBV6-2 or TRBV6-3 and TRBJ1-5; 7 nucleotides align to TRBD1. CDR3 size: 16 residues. Looked up from germline, CDR1 is MNHEY and CDR2 is SVGEGT. Trimming at V came to 8 bases and at J to 2 bases, leaving 12 bases not matched to a gene. The CDR3 nucleotides read TGTGCCAGCCGCCGGTGGACAGGAACGGGCAATCAGCCCCAGCATTTT. Translated: CASRRWTGTGNQPQHF.

This chain links TRBV3-1 (or the pseudogene TRBV3-2) with TRBJ2-1; no clear D gene. This CDR3 is built from 15 residues. Germline values: CDR1 LGHDT, CDR2 YNNKEL (reference sequence). The V end lost 0 bases, the J end lost 2 bases, and 8 bases lay between the germline ends. The CDR3 DNA reads as TGTGCCAGCAGCCAAGAAAGCTCTACCTACAATGAGCAGTTCTTC. Amino acids: CASSQESSTYNEQFF.

A single count supports this clone. The chain is built from TRBV6-6 and TRBJ1-5, with 8 positions matching TRBD1. Trimming at V came to 6 bases and at J to 7 bases, leaving 5 bases not matched to a gene. Germline CDR1 is MNHNY and CDR2 is SVGAGI (reference sequence). The CDR3 has 13 residues. For the CDR3, the DNA is TGTGCCAGCAGCCCCGGACAGGGACAGCCCCAGCATTTT. Translation: CASSPGQGQPQHF.

As DNA, the CDR3 is TGCAGCGTGTCCGGGACAGACACTGAAGCTTTCTTT. Translating it yields CSVSGTDTEAFF. This sequence joins TRBV29-1 and TRBJ1-1; 7 bases match TRBD1. CDR1 and CDR2 (germline): SQVTM, ANQGSEA. The CDR3 is 12 residues long. The J segment lost 3 bases and the V segment lost 6 bases, leaving 4 bases of the junction unmatched.